These 8 T cell receptor beta chains originate from one sample sequenced in a study of naive and memory T cell subsets. An oligonucleotide containing a UMI was ligated to the 3' end of TCR cDNA. Ligated cDNA underwent four rounds of PCR with nested alpha and beta constant region primers and SP2. MiXCR, run by TCRdb on the 5' RACE reads, gives a single entry per CDR3 protein. Of 55,000 to 70,000 distinct CDR3 sequences in the sample, under 8.5% were seen once. The receptors here all came from a male donor in good health.

This clonotype was seen repeatedly, ten times or more. CDR3 sequence reads: CASSLWRGASTDTQYF. CDR3 nucleotides: TGTGCCAGCAGCTTATGGCGGGGGGCTAGCACAGATACGCAGTATTTT. V usage is TRBV13 and J usage is TRBJ2-3, with 8 positions matching TRBD2. The CDR3 sequence is 16 residues long. Trimming took 2 bases from V and 0 from J; bases not matched to a gene: 4. The germline gives CDR1 PRHDT, CDR2 FYEKMQ (reference sequence).

The chain employs TRBV19 and TRBJ2-3; no clear D. CDR1 is LNHDA and CDR2 is SQIVND in the germline V gene (reference sequence). The CDR3 extends over 14 amino acids. V lost 10 bases and J 0 bases, leaving 14 bases between the germline ends. The CDR3 is CATTDASSTDTQYF. CDR3 in DNA: TGTGCCACTACGGACGCATCAAGCACAGATACGCAGTATTTT. The full variable domain, with the rest looked up from reference TRBV19 and TRBJ2-3, is DGGITQSPKYLFRKEGQNVTLSCEQNLNHDAMYWYRQDPGQGLRLIYYSQIVNDFQKGDIAEGYSVSREKKESFPLTVTSAQKNPTAFYLCATTDASSTDTQYFGPGTRLTVL.

In its sample, this clonotype was seen a few times. The rearrangement links TRBV11-3 to TRBJ1-1; the D is unclear. CDR3 length equals 14 residues. V lost 1 base and J 8 bases, leaving 14 bases between the germline ends. Looked up from germline, CDR1 is SGHNT and CDR2 is YENEEA. CDR3 loop: CASSLGGVRGEAFF. The CDR3 DNA reads as TGTGCCAGCAGCTTAGGGGGAGTACGCGGAGAAGCTTTCTTT.

This clonotype was counted at least ten times. The genes are TRBV6-1 and TRBJ2-7, with TRBD1 matching 7 bases. The germline CDR1 and CDR2 sequences are MNHNS and SASEGT. J gave up 2 bases and V 4 bases, and 8 bases lay outside the gene matches. The CDR3 runs 15 residues. The CDR3 reads CASSGTDRVPYEQYF. As DNA, the CDR3 is TGTGCCAGCAGTGGAACCGACAGGGTCCCCTACGAGCAGTACTTC.

Comment on this clonotype: Compared with germline, one end of the junction differs, possibly owing to a read error. The chain uses TRBV28 and TRBJ2-5, with 9 bases identical to TRBD1. CDR3 length equals 16 residues. Germline V gives CDR1 MDHEN, CDR2 SYDVKM. CDR3 in amino acids: CSSSSDRGKSQETQYF. Written as DNA, the CDR3 is TGTTCCAGCAGTTCCGACAGGGGGAAATCTCAAGAGACCCAGTACTTC.

This clonotype was seen many times. V usage is TRBV11-3 and J usage is TRBJ2-2; 10 nucleotides agree with TRBD1. The germline gives CDR1 SGHNT, CDR2 YENEEA. The CDR3 length is 18 residues. Germline trimming cut 5 bases from V and 6 bases from J; bases unmatched to any gene: 15. The CDR3 spells CASSPWTGGGLEAGELFF. Written as DNA, the CDR3 is TGTGCCAGCAGCCCCTGGACAGGGGGTGGGCTGGAGGCCGGGGAGCTGTTTTTT.

V gene TRBV20-1 combines with J gene TRBJ2-1; a possible D gene is TRBD2 (6 bases). Germline V gene data show CDR1 as DFQATT and CDR2 as SNEGSKA (reference sequence). This CDR3 has 14 amino acids. Deletions cut 5 bases from V and 4 bases from J, with 15 bases between. CDR3 coding DNA: TGCAGTGCTGAGACCGGGACTGGATACAATGAGCAGTTCTTC. As protein: CSAETGTGYNEQFF.

This chain connects TRBV2 to TRBJ2-1; D is uncertain. V was cut by 8 bases and J by 3 bases, with 20 bases left in between. CDR1 and CDR2 from the germline V gene are SNHLY and FYNNEI. The CDR3 sequence is 16 residues long. The CDR3 here is CASHTGSATFYNEQFF. In DNA, the CDR3 is TGTGCCAGCCACACCGGGTCAGCAACCTTCTACAATGAGCAGTTCTTC.